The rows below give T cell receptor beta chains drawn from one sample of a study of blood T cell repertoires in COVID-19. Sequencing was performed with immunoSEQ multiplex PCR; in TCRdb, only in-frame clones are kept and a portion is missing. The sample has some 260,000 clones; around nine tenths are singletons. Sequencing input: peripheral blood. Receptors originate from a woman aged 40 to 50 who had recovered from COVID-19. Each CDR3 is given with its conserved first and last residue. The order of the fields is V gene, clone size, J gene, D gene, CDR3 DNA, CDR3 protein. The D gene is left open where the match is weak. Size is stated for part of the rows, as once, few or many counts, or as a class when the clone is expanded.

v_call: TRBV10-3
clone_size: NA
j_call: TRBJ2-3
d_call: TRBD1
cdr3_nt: TGTGCCATCAGTGAGTCCCCGGGACAGGGCACAGATACGCAGTATTTT
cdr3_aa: CAISESPGQGTDTQYF

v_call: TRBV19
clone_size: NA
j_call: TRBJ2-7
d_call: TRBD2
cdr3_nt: TGTGCCAGTAGTAGCGGGGGAACCTACGAGCAGTACTTC
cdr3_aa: CASSSGGTYEQYF

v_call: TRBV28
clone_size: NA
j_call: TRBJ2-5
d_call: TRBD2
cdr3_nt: TGTGCCAGCAGAACTAGCGGGGGGGCTCGGGAGACCCAGTACTTC
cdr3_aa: CASRTSGGARETQYF

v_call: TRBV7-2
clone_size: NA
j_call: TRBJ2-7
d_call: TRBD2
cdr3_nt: TGTGCCAGCAGTACTAGCGGGAGTTTTGCCTACGAGCAGTACTTC
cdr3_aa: CASSTSGSFAYEQYF

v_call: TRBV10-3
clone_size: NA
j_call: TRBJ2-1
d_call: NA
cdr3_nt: TGTGCCATCAGTGGGGGGGTGGACTACAATGAGCAGTTCTTC
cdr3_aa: CAISGGVDYNEQFF

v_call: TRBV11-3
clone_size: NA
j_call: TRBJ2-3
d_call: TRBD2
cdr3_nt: TGTGCCAGCAGCTTAGGACCGCTAGCGGTCTCTACAGATACGCAGTATTTT
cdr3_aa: CASSLGPLAVSTDTQYF

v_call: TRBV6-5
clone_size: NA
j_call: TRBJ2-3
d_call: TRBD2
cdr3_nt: TGTGCCAGCAGTTTCGGACTAGCGGGGGGCCCGAATACGCAGTATTTT
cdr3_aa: CASSFGLAGGPNTQYF

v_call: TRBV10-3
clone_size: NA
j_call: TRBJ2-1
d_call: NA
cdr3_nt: TGTGCCATCAGGTCTACACTAGAGACCCCGAAGGATGAGCAGTTCTTC
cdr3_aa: CAIRSTLETPKDEQFF

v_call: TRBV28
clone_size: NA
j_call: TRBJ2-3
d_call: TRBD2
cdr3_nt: TGTGCCAGCAGTTCCCCCAAGCGGGGGGGAGGTACAGATACGCAGTATTTT
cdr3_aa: CASSSPKRGGGTDTQYF

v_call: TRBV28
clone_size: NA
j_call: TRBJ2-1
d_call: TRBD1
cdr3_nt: TGTGCCAGCAGTTCGGGTCGACAGGGCCGTTTCAATGAGCAGTTCTTC
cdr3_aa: CASSSGRQGRFNEQFF

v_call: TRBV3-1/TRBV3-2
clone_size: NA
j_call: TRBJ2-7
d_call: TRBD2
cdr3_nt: TGTGCCAGCAGCCAAGAGGCGGGAGGACCCTACGAGCAGTACTTC
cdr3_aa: CASSQEAGGPYEQYF

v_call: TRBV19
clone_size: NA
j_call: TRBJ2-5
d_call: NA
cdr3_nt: TGTGCCAGTAGTATCTCCGGCAGGGAGACCCAGTACTTC
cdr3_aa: CASSISGRETQYF

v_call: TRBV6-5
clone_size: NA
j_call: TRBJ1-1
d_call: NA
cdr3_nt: TGTGCCAGCACCCTCCAGACAGGATGGAGGACTGAAGCTTTCTTT
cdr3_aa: CASTLQTGWRTEAFF

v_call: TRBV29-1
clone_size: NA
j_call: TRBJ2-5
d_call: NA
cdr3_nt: TGCAGCGTTGAGGTACAGGGAGAAGAGACCCAGTACTTC
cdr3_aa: CSVEVQGEETQYF

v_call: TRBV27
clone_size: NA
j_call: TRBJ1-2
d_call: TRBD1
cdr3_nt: TGTGCCAGCAGTCCTCGGACAGGGATTCGGGCCTATGGCTACACCTTC
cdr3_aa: CASSPRTGIRAYGYTF

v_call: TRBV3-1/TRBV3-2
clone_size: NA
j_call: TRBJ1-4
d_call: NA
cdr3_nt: TGTGCCAGCAGCAGGGGCAGGCAAAGGGGTGAAAAACTGTTTTTT
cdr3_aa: CASSRGRQRGEKLFF

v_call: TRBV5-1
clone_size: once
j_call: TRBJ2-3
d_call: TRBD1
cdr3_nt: TGCGCCAGCAGCACTCAAGACAGGGGGGCAGATACGCAGTATTTT
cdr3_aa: CASSTQDRGADTQYF

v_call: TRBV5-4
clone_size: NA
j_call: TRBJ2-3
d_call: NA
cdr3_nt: TGTGCCAGCAGCTTGGGGCTCGGGGATACGCAGTATTTT
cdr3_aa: CASSLGLGDTQYF

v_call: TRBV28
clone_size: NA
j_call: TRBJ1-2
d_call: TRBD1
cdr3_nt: TGTGCCAGCAGTTCGCAGGGGGCTGGCGGCTACACCTTC
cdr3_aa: CASSSQGAGGYTF

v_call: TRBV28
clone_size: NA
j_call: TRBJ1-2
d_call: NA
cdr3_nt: TGTGCCGGAGCCTCCAGGGCTCACTATGGCTACACCTTC
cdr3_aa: CAGASRAHYGYTF

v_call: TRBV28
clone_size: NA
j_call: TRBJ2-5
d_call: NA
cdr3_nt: TGTGCCAGCAGTTTGCGTGAGACCCAGTACTTC
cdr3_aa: CASSLRETQYF

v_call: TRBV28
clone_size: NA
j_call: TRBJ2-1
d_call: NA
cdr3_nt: TGTGCCAGTCTCGACCTCAGGGAAAGCTCCTACAATGAGCAGTTCTTC
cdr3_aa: CASLDLRESSYNEQFF

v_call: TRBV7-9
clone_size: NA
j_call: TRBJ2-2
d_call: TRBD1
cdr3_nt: TGTGCCAGCAGCTCGGACAGGGTGGGCGGGGAGCTGTTTTTT
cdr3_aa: CASSSDRVGGELFF

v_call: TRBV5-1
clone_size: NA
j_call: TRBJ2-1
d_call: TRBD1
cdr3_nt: TGCGCCAGCAGCCCAATGACAGGGCACACACTCGATGATGAGCAGTTCTTC
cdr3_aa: CASSPMTGHTLDDEQFF

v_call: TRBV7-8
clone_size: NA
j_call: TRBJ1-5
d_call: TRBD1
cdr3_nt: TGTGCCAGCAGCGCAGTGGGACAGGGCAATCAGCCCCAGCATTTT
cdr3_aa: CASSAVGQGNQPQHF

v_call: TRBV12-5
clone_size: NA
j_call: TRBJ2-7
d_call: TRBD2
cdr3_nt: TGTGCTAGTGGTTACCCAGGGACTAGCGGGATACCCTACGAGCAGTACTTC
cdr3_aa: CASGYPGTSGIPYEQYF

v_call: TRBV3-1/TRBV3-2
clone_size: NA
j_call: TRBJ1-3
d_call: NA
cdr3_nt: TGTGCCAGCAGCCAAGTCGGTGTGAGCGCGGGAAACACCATATATTTT
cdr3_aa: CASSQVGVSAGNTIYF

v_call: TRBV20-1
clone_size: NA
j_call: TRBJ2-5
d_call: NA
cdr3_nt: TGCAGTGCTAGTAAGAGGATAACCCAAGAGACCCAGTACTTC
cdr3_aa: CSASKRITQETQYF

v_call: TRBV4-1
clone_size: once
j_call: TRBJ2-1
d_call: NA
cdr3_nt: TGCGCCAGCAGCCAAGATCGGAGGGGCCTAGGGTACAATGAGCAGTTCTTC
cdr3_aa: CASSQDRRGLGYNEQFF

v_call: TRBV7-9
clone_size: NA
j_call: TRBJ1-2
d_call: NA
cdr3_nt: TGTGCCAGCAGCTTAACCACATCCCGGACTCAGGCCGGGGGCTACACCTTC
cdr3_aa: CASSLTTSRTQAGGYTF

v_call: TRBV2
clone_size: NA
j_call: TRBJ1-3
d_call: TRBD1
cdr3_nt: TGTGCCGGCGGAACAGGGGGCGCCTTCGGAAACACCATATATTTT
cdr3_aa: CAGGTGGAFGNTIYF

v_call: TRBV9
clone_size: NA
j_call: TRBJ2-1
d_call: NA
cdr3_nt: TGTGCCAGCAGCCCCGGCGGCGGGCGGCCCCTCTCCTACAATGAGCAGTTCTTC
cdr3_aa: CASSPGGGRPLSYNEQFF

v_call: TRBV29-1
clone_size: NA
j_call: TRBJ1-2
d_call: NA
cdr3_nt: TGCAGCGTTGTTCGCGCTAACTATGGCTACACCTTC
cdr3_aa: CSVVRANYGYTF

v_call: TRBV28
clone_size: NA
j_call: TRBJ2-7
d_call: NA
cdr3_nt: TGTGCCAGCAGACAAACAGGGACAAGCTCCTACGAGCAGTACTTC
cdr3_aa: CASRQTGTSSYEQYF

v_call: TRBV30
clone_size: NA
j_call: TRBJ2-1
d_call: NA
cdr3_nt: TGTGCCTGGATGCGAGGTTCTCACAATGAGCAGTTCTTC
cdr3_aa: CAWMRGSHNEQFF

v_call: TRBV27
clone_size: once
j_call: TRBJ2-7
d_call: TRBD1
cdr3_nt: TGTGCCAGCAGTTTACAGGGACAGGGGGCCTACGAGCAGTACTTC
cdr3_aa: CASSLQGQGAYEQYF

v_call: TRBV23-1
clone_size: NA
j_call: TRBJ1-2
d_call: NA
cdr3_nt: TGCGCCAGCCTGAATGGAGGCTTTAACTATGGCTACACCTTC
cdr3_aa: CASLNGGFNYGYTF

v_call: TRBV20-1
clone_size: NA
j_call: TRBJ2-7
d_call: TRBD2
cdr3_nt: TGCAGTCCTCTAGCGGGCCACGAGCAGTACTTC
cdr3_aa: CSPLAGHEQYF

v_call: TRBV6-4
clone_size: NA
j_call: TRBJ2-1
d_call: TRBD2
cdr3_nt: TGTGCCAGCAGCCGTAGCGGGGGGAACAATGAGCAGTTCTTC
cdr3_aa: CASSRSGGNNEQFF

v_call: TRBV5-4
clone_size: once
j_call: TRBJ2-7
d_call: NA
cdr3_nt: TGTGCCAGCGGGGCAGAGTGGGGCTACGAGCAGTACTTC
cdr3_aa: CASGAEWGYEQYF

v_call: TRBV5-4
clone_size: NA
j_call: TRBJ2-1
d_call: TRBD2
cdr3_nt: TGTGCCAGCAGCCGAAAGAAGACTAGCGGGAGGTACTCCTACAATGAGCAGTTCTTC
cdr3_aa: CASSRKKTSGRYSYNEQFF

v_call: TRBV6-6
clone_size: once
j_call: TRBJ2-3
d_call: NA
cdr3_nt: TGTGCCAGCACCCAAATGGGAGGTCGAACAGATACGCAGTATTTT
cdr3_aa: CASTQMGGRTDTQYF

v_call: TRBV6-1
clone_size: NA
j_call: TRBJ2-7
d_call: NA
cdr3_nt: TGTGCCAGCAGTGAATCCCCCTGGCGGGCGTACGAGCAGTACTTC
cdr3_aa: CASSESPWRAYEQYF

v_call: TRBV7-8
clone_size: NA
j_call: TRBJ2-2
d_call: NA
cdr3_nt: TGTGCCAGCAGCAAAGGAGGGGGGGTTAAGGAGCTGTTTTTT
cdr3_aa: CASSKGGGVKELFF

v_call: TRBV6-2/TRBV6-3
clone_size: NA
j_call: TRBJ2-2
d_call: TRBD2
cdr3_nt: TGTGCCAGCAGTGGGGGACTAGCGGAAAGTGGCCGGGAGCTGTTTTTT
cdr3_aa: CASSGGLAESGRELFF

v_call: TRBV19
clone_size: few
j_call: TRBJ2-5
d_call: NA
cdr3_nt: TGTGCCAGTAGTATAAGGGGTCTCCAAGAGACCCAGTACTTC
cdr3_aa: CASSIRGLQETQYF

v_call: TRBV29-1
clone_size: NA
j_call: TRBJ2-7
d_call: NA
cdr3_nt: TGCAGCGTTGAAGAGGGAGGATACGAGCAGTACTTC
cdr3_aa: CSVEEGGYEQYF

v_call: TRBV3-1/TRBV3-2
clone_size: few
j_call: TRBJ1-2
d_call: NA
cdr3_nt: TGTGCCAGCAGCCAGGAGTATGGCTACACCTTC
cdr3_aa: CASSQEYGYTF

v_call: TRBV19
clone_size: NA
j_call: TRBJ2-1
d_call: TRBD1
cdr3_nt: TGTGCCAGTAGTGGGGACAGGGATACCTTTTACAATGAGCAGTTCTTC
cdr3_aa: CASSGDRDTFYNEQFF

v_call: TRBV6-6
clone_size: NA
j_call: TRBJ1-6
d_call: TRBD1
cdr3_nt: TGTGCCAGCAAGCTGACAGGGGATAATTCACCCCTCCACTTT
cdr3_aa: CASKLTGDNSPLHF

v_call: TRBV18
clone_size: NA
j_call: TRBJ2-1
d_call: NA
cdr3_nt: TGTGCCAGCTCACCCCCTCTCGGGGGGCGCGTCAATGAGCAGTTCTTC
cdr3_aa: CASSPPLGGRVNEQFF

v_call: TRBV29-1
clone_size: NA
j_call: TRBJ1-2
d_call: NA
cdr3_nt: TGCAGCGTCCAAGGAGAAGACAGTTCCGCTAACTATGGCTACACCTTC
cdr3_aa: CSVQGEDSSANYGYTF

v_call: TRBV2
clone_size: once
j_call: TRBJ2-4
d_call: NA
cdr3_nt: TGTGCCAGTGGACAGTTACTCGCCAAAAACATTCAGTACTTC
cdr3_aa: CASGQLLAKNIQYF

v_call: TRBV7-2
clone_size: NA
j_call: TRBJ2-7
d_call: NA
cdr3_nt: TGTGCCAGCACCCATGACATAACCGAGCAGTACTTC
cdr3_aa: CASTHDITEQYF